The clone carrying this T cell receptor beta chain was found many times. Its antigen is not known. This sample was included in a study of neurological immune-mediated disorders. Notes on the study in general: TCR clonal expansion peaked in HTLV-1-associated myelopathy patients and was lowest in multiple sclerosis patients. Phylogenetic grouping assigned the repertoires of 18 of 34 multiple sclerosis patients to a single related-CDR3 cluster, representing a possible signature.

The unsorted libraries originated from 2 million PBMCs that had been stored at -80 C. Trimming took off 6 bases at V and 2 bases at J, with 10 bases between the two ends. The CDR3 extends over 13 amino acids. Per the germline V gene, CDR1 is MNHEY and CDR2 is SVGAGI. cDNA synthesis was performed by 5'RACE with 10-nucleotide random UMIs. TCRdb reprocessed the 5' RACE reads with MiXCR, giving one entry per CDR3 protein. This repertoire shows about 95,000 distinct CDR3 sequences, roughly 4% found once; its top ten account for 5% to 6.5%. The chain is built from TRBV6-5 and TRBJ2-5; D is unclear. The sample consisted of PBMCs. This clonotype was obtained from a woman younger than 35 with multiple sclerosis. CDR3 bases: TGTGCCAGCAGCGAATCCCCACAAGAGACCCAGTACTTC. Translating gives CASSESPQETQYF.